Following are 22 T cell receptor beta chains from one sample sequenced in a study of early T cells in non-severe SARS-CoV-2 infection. TCRdb analysed the 5' RACE reads with MiXCR anew, one entry per CDR3 protein. The table lists fewer than 65,000 distinct CDR3 sequences, 7.5% to 9.5% of them singletons. The sequencing here drew on whole blood, taken at baseline. These receptors all stem from an adult who was a healthcare worker with PCR-confirmed SARS-CoV-2 infection or an uninfected control (not recorded which).

This clonotype showed up many times. The V and J genes are TRBV7-9 and TRBJ2-3; TRBD2 aligns across 8 bases. Germline CDR1 SEHNR, CDR2 FQNEAQ (reference sequence). This CDR3 comprises 16 residues. Trimming took 5 bases from V and 2 from J; bases not matched to a gene: 9. CDR3 loop: CASSPKAGADTDTQYF. Here the CDR3 DNA reads TGTGCCAGCAGCCCTAAAGCGGGGGCCGACACAGATACGCAGTATTTT.

This clonotype was detected only a few times. The rearrangement uses TRBV9 and TRBJ2-3; perhaps TRBD2 as D (5 bases). Trimming took 0 bases from V and 0 from J, leaving 14 bases between them. This CDR3 has 17 amino acids. CDR1 is SGDLS, CDR2 YYNGEE, per germline. The CDR3 DNA follows: TGTGCCAGCAGCGTAGGGACTTCAAGATTCAGCACAGATACGCAGTATTTT. Translated: CASSVGTSRFSTDTQYF.

The chain recombines TRBV5-1 with TRBJ1-1, with D perhaps TRBD1 (6 bases). Germline CDR1 reads SGHRS; CDR2 reads YFSETQ. The CDR3 runs 15 residues. V shed 1 base and J shed 1 base, with 11 bases lying between them. The CDR3 DNA follows: TGCGCCAGCAGCTTGATGGGGACAAGGAACACTGAAGCTTTCTTT. As protein: CASSLMGTRNTEAFF.

V gene TRBV11-2 combines with J gene TRBJ2-7; D is unclear. Germline lookup yields CDR1 SGHAT and CDR2 FQNNGV. This CDR3 spans 13 amino acids. V was shortened by 6 bases and J by 6 bases, with 15 bases between the two germline ends. CDR3 protein: CASRHIRSIEQYF. The CDR3 region has the DNA TGTGCCAGCAGGCATATTCGATCCATCGAGCAGTACTTC.

This clonotype came up many times. The rearrangement uses TRBV7-9 and TRBJ2-7; TRBD2 aligns across 7 bases. The CDR3 runs to 16 residues. The germline CDR1 and CDR2 sequences are SEHNR and FQNEAQ (reference sequence). Germline trimming cut 5 bases from V and 4 bases from J; bases unmatched to any gene: 14. CDR3 coding DNA: TGTGCCAGCAGCCCCCCTCCGGTGGGAGGGCCGTACGAGCAGTACTTC. Its protein is CASSPPPVGGPYEQYF.

The rearrangement uses TRBV2 and TRBJ2-1; TRBD2 matches 12 bases. The V gene's germline CDR1 is SNHLY and CDR2 FYNNEI. With V trimmed by 5 bases and J by 8 bases, 4 bases remained unmatched. The CDR3 contains 14 residues. The CDR3, as DNA: TGTGCCAGCAGTTCTAGCGGGGGGGCCGATGAGCAGTTCTTC. Encoded protein: CASSSSGGADEQFF. Complete variable domain (other parts from reference TRBV2 and TRBJ2-1): EPEVTQTPSHQVTQMGQEVILRCVPISNHLYFYWYRQILGQKVEFLVSFYNNEISEKSEIFDDQFSVERPDGSNFTLKIRSTKLEDSAMYFCASSSSGGADEQFFGPGTRLTVL.

CDR3 amino acids: CASSWGHSSGGYEQYF. The DNA for the CDR3 is TGTGCCAGCAGCTGGGGGCATAGTAGCGGGGGATACGAGCAGTACTTC. The V call is TRBV5-5, the J call TRBJ2-7; 9 nucleotides match TRBD2. CDR1 is SGHKS, CDR2 YYEKEE, per germline (reference sequence). The trim removed 3 bases at V and 4 bases at J, leaving 11 bases unmatched. This CDR3 has 16 amino acids.

There are many counts of this clonotype. The chain combines TRBV11-2 with TRBJ2-5; no firm D call. Germline CDR1 reads SGHAT; CDR2 reads FQNNGV. V gave up 5 bases and J gave up 4 bases, with 17 bases separating them. CDR3 length: 15 amino acids. CDR3 in DNA: TGTGCCAGCAGCATCGGTCGACCGGACCGAGAGACCCAGTACTTC. It yields the protein CASSIGRPDRETQYF.

This clonotype was seen at least ten times. The chain combines TRBV11-2 with TRBJ2-5, with TRBD1 matching 7 bases. With V trimmed by 4 bases and J by 5 bases, 4 bases remained unmatched. Germline-derived CDR1 and CDR2 are SGHAT and FQNNGV. The CDR3 sequence is 13 residues long. The CDR3 nucleotides are TGTGCCAGCAGCTCGGGACAGATCGAGACCCAGTACTTC. Translating it yields CASSSGQIETQYF.

The chain recombines TRBV9 with TRBJ2-3; D possibly corresponds to TRBD2 (5 bases). CDR1 is SGDLS, CDR2 YYNGEE, per germline. V gave up 4 bases and J gave up 0 bases, with 15 bases separating them. This CDR3 spans 16 amino acids. In DNA form, the CDR3 reads TGTGCCAGCAGCATCCGACTATCAGCTAGCACAGATACGCAGTATTTT. It translates to CASSIRLSASTDTQYF.

This clonotype was found many times. The chain joins TRBV19 to TRBJ1-2; D not certain. V lost 1 base, J lost 3 bases, and 9 bases lay in between. There are 14 residues in the CDR3. Per germline, CDR1 LNHDA and CDR2 SQIVND (reference sequence). The CDR3: CASSIVGIDYGYTF. The CDR3, as DNA: TGTGCCAGTAGTATAGTAGGGATCGACTATGGCTACACCTTC.

The table lists this clonotype with many counts. The chain recombines TRBV13 with TRBJ2-1, with D perhaps TRBD2 (6 bases). The CDR3 is made up of 13 amino acids. The germline V and J ends were trimmed by 4 bases and 7 bases, with 11 bases remaining between them. Germline V gene lookup returns CDR1 PRHDT and CDR2 FYEKMQ (reference sequence). For the CDR3, the DNA is TGTGCCAGCAGCTCAAGCGGGCTAAATGAGCAGTTCTTC. Amino acids: CASSSSGLNEQFF.

By frequency in the sample, this clonotype is medium-sized. The V call is TRBV7-9, the J call TRBJ2-5; D is ambiguous. From germline, CDR1 is SEHNR and CDR2 FQNEAQ (reference sequence). Trimming pared 1 base from V and 1 base from J, leaving 10 bases between. This CDR3 is 15 amino acids long. CDR3 sequence reads: CASSLGQSLQETQYF. Here the CDR3 DNA reads TGTGCCAGCAGCTTAGGGCAGAGCCTCCAAGAGACCCAGTACTTC.

This clonotype was seen ten or more times. The chain has TRBV3-1 and TRBJ1-4, with TRBD1 as a possible D gene (5 bases). The CDR3 is made up of 15 amino acids. The V gene's germline CDR1 is LGHDT and CDR2 YNNKEL (reference sequence). Trimming removed 5 bases at V and 0 bases at J, with 10 bases between. The CDR3 here is CASSGRGATNEKLFF. The DNA for the CDR3 is TGTGCCAGCAGCGGAAGGGGAGCAACTAATGAAAAACTGTTTTTT. The complete variable domain, with remaining parts taken from reference TRBV3-1 and TRBJ1-4, reads DTAVSQTPKYLVTQMGNDKSIKCEQNLGHDTMYWYKQDSKKFLKIMFSYNNKELIINETVPNRFSPKSPDKAHLNLHINSLELGDSAVYFCASSGRGATNEKLFFGSGTQLSVL.

The chain recombines TRBV7-9 with TRBJ2-7, with TRBD1 matching 8 bases. V lost 3 bases and J lost 1; bases outside the gene matches: 2. CDR3 length: 14 amino acids. Germline lookup yields CDR1 SEHNR and CDR2 FQNEAQ (reference sequence). CDR3 amino acids: CASSLDRASYEQYF. CDR3 coding DNA: TGTGCCAGCAGCTTGGACAGGGCATCCTACGAGCAGTACTTC.

This rearrangement joins TRBV7-6 to TRBJ2-5; no clear D gene. CDR1 is SGHVS and CDR2 is FNYEAQ in the germline V gene. V was trimmed by 8 bases and J by 1 base, leaving 5 bases between them. This CDR3 spans 11 amino acids. Here the CDR3 reads CASGSQETQYF. CDR3 DNA sequence: TGTGCCAGCGGCTCCCAAGAGACCCAGTACTTC.

This clonotype was found many times. This sequence joins TRBV27 and TRBJ2-2; D unclear. The CDR3 totals 13 residues. Trimming left V 2 bases short and J 5 bases short, with 6 bases between. CDR1 and CDR2 (germline): MNHEY, SMNVEV (reference sequence). The CDR3 is CASSLSWTGELFF. CDR3 nucleotides: TGTGCCAGCAGTTTAAGTTGGACCGGGGAGCTGTTTTTT.

This rearrangement joins TRBV29-1 to TRBJ2-3; D perhaps matches TRBD1 (5 bases). Trimming cost V 6 bases and J 0 bases, with 10 bases left between them. This CDR3 is built from 13 residues. The germline CDR1 and CDR2 sequences are SQVTM and ANQGSEA. The CDR3 spells CSVDTGSTDTQYF. The DNA for the CDR3 is TGCAGCGTCGATACAGGTAGCACAGATACGCAGTATTTT.

V is TRBV2 and J is TRBJ2-7; D uncertain. V gave up 5 bases and J gave up 3 bases, with 11 bases separating them. The CDR3 length is 13 residues. Germline CDR1 SNHLY, CDR2 FYNNEI. This CDR3 reads CASSITTLYEQYF. In DNA, the CDR3 is TGTGCCAGCAGTATAACTACCCTCTACGAGCAGTACTTC. Using reference TRBV2 and TRBJ2-7 for the parts outside the CDR3, the full variable domain is EPEVTQTPSHQVTQMGQEVILRCVPISNHLYFYWYRQILGQKVEFLVSFYNNEISEKSEIFDDQFSVERPDGSNFTLKIRSTKLEDSAMYFCASSITTLYEQYFGPGTRLTVT.

The chain uses TRBV20-1 and TRBJ2-7; 9 nucleotides align to TRBD2. The ends lost 6 bases at V and 5 bases at J; junction bases unmatched: 14. Germline values: CDR1 DFQATT, CDR2 SNEGSKA (reference sequence). The CDR3 has 15 amino acids. Here the CDR3 DNA reads TGCAGTGCCCGACCCCCCACAGCGGGAGGCCACGAGCAGTACTTC. This sequence encodes CSARPPTAGGHEQYF.

This clonotype was detected many times. This chain connects TRBV12-3 or TRBV12-4 to TRBJ1-1, with D perhaps matching TRBD1 (6 bases). The CDR3 runs to 14 residues. Trimming removed 1 base at V and 4 bases at J, with 10 bases between. CDR3 bases: TGTGCCAGCAGTTTAGTTGGCAGGGGCACTGAAGCTTTCTTT. Residues: CASSLVGRGTEAFF.

The chain recombines TRBV6-5 with TRBJ2-4; TRBD2 agrees at 8 bases. CDR1 and CDR2 from the germline V gene are MNHEY and SVGAGI. J lost 9 bases, V lost 2 bases, and 12 bases had no gene match. The length of the CDR3 is 16 residues. CDR3 DNA: TGTGCCAGCAGTTACAGCTCTGGGGCGGGAGGTGGCATTCAGTACTTC. Its protein is CASSYSSGAGGGIQYF.